These 6 T cell receptor beta chains were all obtained from the same sample, sequenced in a study of tumor and adjacent non-tumor tissue in lung cancer. Three rounds of nested PCR, following a modified ARM-PCR protocol, produced the TCRbeta library. TCRdb re-called the multiplex PCR reads with MiXCR, one entry per CDR3 protein. The sample has some 73,000 distinct CDR3 sequences, 80% to 90% seen once. The template was RNA from unsorted bulk tissue. The normal lung tissue was taken more than 3 cm from the tumor edge. Sequenced material: distant non-tumor lung tissue. These receptors were taken from a man between 60 and 75 years old with non-small cell lung cancer.

Regarding this clonotype: Likely a read error: the CDR3 ends without its conserved phenylalanine or tryptophan. CDR3 bases: TGTGCCAGCAGCTCCGGACAGATTCTGGAGACCCAGTACCCC. Protein sequence: CASSSGQILETQYP. The chain couples TRBV11-2 to TRBJ2-5, with D possibly matching TRBD1 (6 bases). Trimming cost V 4 bases and J 5 bases, with 14 bases left between them. CDR1 is SGHAT, CDR2 FQNNGV, per germline. This CDR3 has 14 amino acids.

Turning to this clonotype: One junction end does not reproduce the germline sequence, and a read error may be involved. The rearrangement links TRBV11-3 to TRBJ2-1; TRBD2 aligns across 7 bases. This CDR3 is built from 15 residues. Germline CDR1 and CDR2: SGHNT and YENEEA. For the CDR3, the DNA is TGTGCCAGCAACCTCTCGGGAGGTTATCTGAATGAGCAGCTCTTC. Its protein product is CASNLSGGYLNEQLF.

Worth noting for this clonotype: One end of the junction is discordant with germline, which a read error may explain. This sequence joins TRBV30 and TRBJ2-3; no firm D call. The CDR3 runs 13 residues. Per the germline V gene, CDR1 is GTSNPN and CDR2 is SVGIG (reference sequence). CDR3 nucleotides: TGTGCCTGGGTCCAGGTAGACTCAGAAACGCAGTATTTT. The encoded protein is CAWVQVDSETQYF.

In regard to this clonotype: This could be a read error, since a much larger clone is one nucleotide away. The chain is built from TRBV6-1 and TRBJ2-2, with a weak D call TRBD2 (5 bases). Germline CDR1 MNHNS, CDR2 SASEGT. CDR3 size: 14 residues. The chain's CDR3 is CASSEVQPTGEMFF. In DNA form, the CDR3 reads TGTGCCAGCAGTGAAGTTCAGCCCACCGGGGAGATGTTTTTT.

On this clonotype: The junction departs from the called germline gene at one end, perhaps through a read error. V is TRBV27 and J is TRBJ2-1; a weak D match, TRBD2 (5 bases). The CDR3 totals 16 residues. Germline values: CDR1 MNHEY, CDR2 SMNVEV (reference sequence). In nucleotides, the CDR3 is TGTGTCAGCAGTGAATCTAGCAAGTACCCTTACAATGAGCAGTTCTTC. Its translation is CVSSESSKYPYNEQFF.

V and J are TRBV4-2 and TRBJ2-6; D is undetermined. The CDR3 covers 16 residues. V dropped 0 bases and J dropped 7 bases, with 13 bases sitting between them. In germline, CDR1 is LGHNA, CDR2 YNFKEQ. Written as DNA, the CDR3 is TGTGCCAGCAGCCAAGAGTTGAGTTATGTTGCCAACGTCCTGACTTTC. This encodes CASSQELSYVANVLTF.